The 11 T cell receptor beta chains reported below all come from one sample, sequenced in a study of response to subunit inactivated influenza vaccine (dated by TCRdb to 2017 to 2018). Library creation used RT-PCR. Instrument on record: Illumina HiSeq 2500. Through fastp at Q25 and MiXCR, TCRdb rebuilt clones from the public reads, retaining in-frame beta chains. Under each unique CDR3 protein, matching rows form one entry showing the most common genes and DNA. The table for this sample lists around 490,000 distinct CDR3 sequences; about 7.6% of them were counted only once. The ten largest clonotypes hold 10% to 15% of the sample. The specimen comprised PBMCs from blood, sampled less than 30 months after vaccination. Receptors originate from a man aged 50-75 years who received an inactivated influenza vaccine. Donor details come from another sample of the same person, matched by shared clones.

This clonotype was seen more than once but under ten times. The chain combines TRBV10-3 with TRBJ2-1; 7 nucleotides line up with TRBD1. The CDR3 totals 18 residues. Germline V gives CDR1 ENHRY, CDR2 SYGVKD. The V gene end was trimmed by 0 bases and the J gene end by 5 bases; junction bases not matched to a gene: 13. CDR3 sequence (DNA): TGTGCCATCAGTGAGTCAATGGTCGGCAGGGGGAAGGACAATGAGCAGTTCTTC. Its translation: CAISESMVGRGKDNEQFF.

The V and J genes are TRBV7-2 and TRBJ2-2; 9 bases are shared with TRBD2. V was pared by 1 base and J by 2 bases, with 2 bases of the junction left unmatched. This CDR3 contains 16 residues. Germline loops: CDR1 SGHTA, CDR2 FQGNSA. This CDR3 is CASSLVSGGNTGELFF. In nucleotides, the CDR3 is TGTGCCAGCAGCTTAGTTAGCGGGGGCAACACCGGGGAGCTGTTTTTT.

This clonotype was detected ten times or more. V is TRBV3-1 and J is TRBJ1-6, with D perhaps TRBD1 (6 bases). The CDR3 extends over 16 amino acids. Trimming left V 4 bases short and J 6 bases short, with 16 bases between. Looked up from germline, CDR1 is LGHDT and CDR2 is YNNKEL (reference sequence). DNA for the CDR3: TGTGCCAGCAGCCCCCGGGGAGGGGGTTCTAATTCACCCCTCCACTTT. This translates into CASSPRGGGSNSPLHF.

The sample holds a few counts of this clonotype. A junction boundary mismatches the germline segment, possibly from a read error. V is TRBV18 and J is TRBJ2-1; 11 nucleotides line up with TRBD1. Germline V lookup: CDR1 KGHSH, CDR2 LQKENI. This CDR3 has 15 amino acids. The CDR3, as DNA: TGTGCCGGCTCACAAGGACAGGGGGCGTACAATGAGCAGTTCTTC. It encodes CAGSQGQGAYNEQFF.

This clonotype was counted a few times. The J gene is TRBJ1-5, the V gene TRBV6-1, with D unclear. Germline V gives CDR1 MNHNS, CDR2 SASEGT. The V and J ends lost 5 bases and 0 bases respectively, with 11 bases between them. The CDR3 extends over 15 amino acids. CDR3 protein: CASSPKWGSNQPQHF. The CDR3 DNA sequence: TGTGCCAGCAGTCCTAAATGGGGTAGCAATCAGCCCCAGCATTTT.

This sequence joins TRBV7-9 and TRBJ1-1; D might be TRBD1 (5 bases). The CDR3 runs 14 residues. Trimming pared 3 bases from V and 4 bases from J, leaving 12 bases between. Germline CDR1 SEHNR, CDR2 FQNEAQ (reference sequence). The CDR3 protein is CASSFIGDGTEAFF. CDR3 DNA: TGTGCCAGCAGCTTCATAGGGGACGGCACTGAAGCTTTCTTT.

The V call is TRBV5-6, the J call TRBJ2-2; D possibly corresponds to TRBD1 (5 bases). CDR3 size: 14 residues. V lost 0 bases to trimming and J lost 8 bases, with 11 bases between them. Germline lookup yields CDR1 SGHDT and CDR2 YYEEEE. The CDR3 region is CASSLANRRGELFF. CDR3 bases: TGTGCCAGCAGCTTGGCCAACAGGCGGGGGGAGCTGTTTTTT.

This clonotype was detected only a few times. The chain is built from TRBV24-1 and TRBJ2-3; D might be TRBD1 (5 bases). Per germline, CDR1 KGHDR and CDR2 SFDVKD. The CDR3 has 16 residues. Deletions cut 0 bases from V and 3 bases from J, with 12 bases between. The CDR3 region is CATSDLQGRTTDTQYF. The CDR3 nucleotides are TGTGCCACCAGTGATTTGCAAGGCAGGACAACAGATACGCAGTATTTT.

The rearrangement joins TRBV4-1 to TRBJ1-3, with D possibly TRBD1 on 5 matching bases. Germline assignment: CDR1 MGHRA and CDR2 YSYEKL. The CDR3 has 16 residues. Between the trimmed V and J ends, which lost 1 base and 3 bases, there was a span of 13 bases. The CDR3 sequence is CASSQGFQGFGNTIYF. The CDR3 DNA sequence: TGCGCCAGCAGCCAAGGGTTCCAGGGATTTGGAAACACCATATATTTT.

This rearrangement joins TRBV2 to TRBJ2-7, with D maybe TRBD2 (6 bases). The V gene's germline CDR1 is SNHLY and CDR2 FYNNEI. V shed 6 bases and J shed 6 bases, with 15 bases lying between them. CDR3 length: 13 amino acids. This CDR3 is CASRDGGPGEQYF. CDR3 in DNA: TGTGCCAGCAGGGACGGAGGGCCTGGCGAGCAGTACTTC.

This clonotype has more than one count but fewer than ten. The chain joins TRBV29-1 to TRBJ1-2; D call uncertain. Trimming took off 4 bases at V and 8 bases at J, with 8 bases between the two ends. The CDR3 covers 10 residues. Germline CDR1 reads SQVTM; CDR2 reads ANQGSEA. CDR3 bases: TGCAGCGTTGGCCCGGAAGGCTACACCTTC. The encoded protein is CSVGPEGYTF.